These 8 T cell receptor beta chains originate from one sample sequenced in a study of T cells in Graves' hyperthyroidism and ophthalmopathy. TCR beta CDR3 regions were amplified from RNA transcripts. Carried out on the TCR CDR3, a first-round RT-PCR used the HTBI primer set. From the multiplex PCR reads, TCRdb called clonotypes with MiXCR, one entry per CDR3 protein. The sample has fewer than 300,000 distinct CDR3 sequences, roughly 15% seen once; the top ten hold more than 30%. The sequenced sample was blood. These receptors came from a woman aged 45-60 years with Graves' hyperthyroidism that later progressed to Graves' ophthalmopathy.

V is TRBV27 and J is TRBJ2-7, with no clear D. Per germline, CDR1 MNHEY and CDR2 SMNVEV (reference sequence). Trimming shortened V by 6 bases and J by 6 bases, and 21 bases separated the two germline ends. This CDR3 has 15 residues. For the CDR3, the DNA is TGTGCCAGCAGCCCAACCCGGGTCGTGGTACGCGAGCAGTACTTC. This gives the protein CASSPTRVVVREQYF.

V gene TRBV5-6 combines with J gene TRBJ1-5; no firm D call. The CDR3 spans 12 residues. CDR1 and CDR2 (germline): SGHDT, YYEEEE. V lost 2 bases to trimming and J lost 5 bases, with 5 bases between them. DNA for the CDR3: TGTGCCAGCAGCTTTGACCATCAGCCCCAGCATTTT. This codes for CASSFDHQPQHF. Full variable domain (outside the CDR3, taken from reference TRBV5-6 and TRBJ1-5): DAGVTQSPTHLIKTRGQQVTLRCSPKSGHDTVSWYQQALGQGPQFIFQYYEEEERQRGNFPDRFSGHQFPNYSSELNVNALLLGDSALYLCASSFDHQPQHFGDGTRLSIL.

This clonotype was recorded at least ten times. The V gene is TRBV7-9, the J gene TRBJ2-5, with D hard to call. The CDR3 has 14 amino acids. Trimming cost V 5 bases and J 5 bases, with 15 bases left between them. Germline-derived CDR1 and CDR2 are SEHNR and FQNEAQ (reference sequence). The CDR3, as DNA: TGTGCCAGCAGCGTACAGCAGACGCCGGAGACCCAGTACTTC. This codes for CASSVQQTPETQYF.

The chain employs TRBV7-9 and TRBJ2-3; maybe TRBD2 (5 bases). The CDR3 consists of 14 residues. V was clipped by 5 bases and J by 1 base, with 10 bases between them. Per the germline V gene, CDR1 is SEHNR and CDR2 is FQNEAQ (reference sequence). The CDR3 is CASSRMRGTDTQYF. In nucleotides, the CDR3 is TGTGCCAGCAGCCGGATGCGGGGCACAGATACGCAGTATTTT.

This clonotype occurred many times. The rearrangement links TRBV10-3 to TRBJ2-7, with TRBD2 identical over 8 bases. This CDR3 region has 13 residues. Germline-derived CDR1 and CDR2 are ENHRY and SYGVKD. J gave up 6 bases and V 5 bases, and 6 bases lay outside the gene matches. The CDR3 region is CAISTAGGGEQYF. The CDR3, as DNA: TGTGCCATCAGTACCGCGGGAGGAGGCGAGCAGTACTTC.

This clonotype was recorded many times. This chain uses TRBV28 with TRBJ2-7; D is perhaps TRBD2 (7 bases). Trimming cost V 5 bases and J 4 bases, with 21 bases left between them. The CDR3 loop spans 16 amino acids. CDR1 MDHEN and CDR2 SYDVKM come from the germline V gene. Written as DNA, the CDR3 is TGTGCCAGCAGTAGGGGGGGCACGTTGAATGTGTACGAGCAGTACTTC. It yields the protein CASSRGGTLNVYEQYF.

The chain joins TRBV12-3 or TRBV12-4 to TRBJ1-1, with a possible D match to TRBD1 (5 bases). Between the trimmed V and J ends, which lost 3 bases and 6 bases, there was a span of 11 bases. There are 13 residues in the CDR3. The CDR3 here is CASSFWQGPEAFF. CDR3 DNA sequence: TGTGCCAGCAGTTTCTGGCAGGGTCCTGAAGCTTTCTTT.

In this sample, this clonotype turned up a few times. This CDR3 fails to terminate in the conserved phenylalanine or tryptophan, so it likely reflects a read error. The chain uses TRBV27 and TRBJ2-7; 9 positions agree with TRBD2. The ends lost 5 bases at V and 0 bases at J; junction bases unmatched: 2. Germline V CDR1 and CDR2: MNHEY, SMNVEV (reference sequence). The CDR3 loop spans 14 amino acids. CDR3 sequence (DNA): TGTGCCAGCAGTCAGCGGGGGGTCTCCTACGAGCAGTACTCC. Residues: CASSQRGVSYEQYS.